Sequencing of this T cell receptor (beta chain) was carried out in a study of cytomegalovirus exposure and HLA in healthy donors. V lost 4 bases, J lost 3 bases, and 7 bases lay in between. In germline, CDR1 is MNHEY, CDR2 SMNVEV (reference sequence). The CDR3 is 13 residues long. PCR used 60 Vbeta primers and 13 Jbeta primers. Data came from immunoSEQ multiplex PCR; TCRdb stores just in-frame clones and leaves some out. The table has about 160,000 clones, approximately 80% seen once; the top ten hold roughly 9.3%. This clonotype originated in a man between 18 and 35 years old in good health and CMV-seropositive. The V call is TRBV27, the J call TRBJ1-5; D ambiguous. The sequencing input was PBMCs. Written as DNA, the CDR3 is TGTGCCAGCAGTTCTCAGGACAATCAGCCCCAGCATTTT. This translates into CASSSQDNQPQHF.